This entry lists 15 T cell receptor beta chains sequenced from one sample in a study of blood T cell repertoires in COVID-19. Profiled with immunoSEQ multiplex PCR; TCRdb holds only in-frame clones, not every one. The data contain 150,000 or so clones, 80% to 90% of them seen just once; the ten biggest clones take up roughly 8.4%. Source material: peripheral blood. These receptors were obtained from a human donor with acute or convalescent COVID-19. The donor label of this sample is uncertain.

This clone was seen a few times. The chain links TRBV2 to TRBJ2-2, with TRBD1 as a possible D gene (6 bases). This CDR3 spans 13 amino acids. Trimming took 7 bases from V and 4 from J, leaving 10 bases between them. Germline loops: CDR1 SNHLY, CDR2 FYNNEI. Written as DNA, the CDR3 is TGTGCCAGCACGAAGGACAGCACCGGGGAGCTGTTTTTT. Protein: CASTKDSTGELFF. Looking up the rest from reference TRBV2 and TRBJ2-2 gives the full variable domain: EPEVTQTPSHQVTQMGQEVILRCVPISNHLYFYWYRQILGQKVEFLVSFYNNEISEKSEIFDDQFSVERPDGSNFTLKIRSTKLEDSAMYFCASTKDSTGELFFGEGSRLTVL.

Points on this clone: One end of the junction is discordant with germline, which a read error may explain. The CDR3 DNA reads as TGTGCCAGCAGTTTACGAGGGCCCTTC. It encodes CASSLRGPF. The rearrangement joins TRBV12-3 or TRBV12-4 to TRBJ1-2; D is unresolved. CDR3 length: 9 amino acids.

This clone was counted between two and nine times. This chain uses TRBV5-1 with TRBJ2-6; 8 bases are shared with TRBD1. The CDR3 is 14 residues long. V lost 4 bases to trimming and J lost 3 bases; unmatched junction nucleotides: 0. Per the germline V gene, CDR1 is SGHRS and CDR2 is YFSETQ. CDR3 sequence: CASSGQGGANVLTF. Here the CDR3 DNA reads TGCGCCAGCAGCGGACAGGGTGGGGCCAACGTCCTGACTTTC. The full variable domain, completed using reference TRBV5-1 and TRBJ2-6, is KAGVTQTPRYLIKTRGQQVTLSCSPISGHRSVSWYQQTPGQGLQFLFEYFSETQRNKGNFPGRFSGRQFSNSRSEMNVSTLELGDSALYLCASSGQGGANVLTFGAGSRLTVL.

This rearrangement joins TRBV9 to TRBJ1-2, with D perhaps TRBD1 (5 bases). This CDR3 contains 15 residues. Germline loops: CDR1 SGDLS, CDR2 YYNGEE. V gave up 3 bases and J gave up 4 bases, with 16 bases separating them. The CDR3 here is CASSATGHLIYGYTF. The DNA of the CDR3 is TGTGCCAGCAGCGCCACCGGACATTTAATCTATGGCTACACCTTC.

The chain links TRBV18 to TRBJ2-5; D is unresolved. Germline V gives CDR1 KGHSH, CDR2 LQKENI. The V end lost 4 bases, the J end lost 3 bases, and 12 bases lay between the germline ends. CDR3 length equals 14 residues. The CDR3 DNA sequence: TGTGCCAGCTCACAAAAGGCGGTGAAAGAGACCCAGTACTTC. Translated, it gives CASSQKAVKETQYF.

J is TRBJ1-2 and V is TRBV7-8; perhaps TRBD1 as D (6 bases). The germline gives CDR1 SGHVS, CDR2 FQNEAQ. Deletions cut 3 bases from V and 4 bases from J, with 15 bases between. The CDR3 loop spans 15 amino acids. The CDR3 DNA sequence: TGTGCCAGCAGCTTTCCCCCGGGACATAGCTATGGCTACACCTTC. Protein: CASSFPPGHSYGYTF.

This clone was counted only a few times. The V call is TRBV19, the J call TRBJ1-6, with D possibly being TRBD1 (6 bases). The CDR3 has 16 residues. V lost 8 bases, J lost 1 base, and 15 bases lay in between. Germline V gene lookup returns CDR1 LNHDA and CDR2 SQIVND (reference sequence). The CDR3 region is CASSDSKLSYNSPLHF. Written as DNA, the CDR3 is TGTGCCAGTTCGGACAGTAAGCTATCCTATAATTCACCCCTCCACTTT. The variable domain in full, with the rest retrieved from reference TRBV19 and TRBJ1-6, is DGGITQSPKYLFRKEGQNVTLSCEQNLNHDAMYWYRQDPGQGLRLIYYSQIVNDFQKGDIAEGYSVSREKKESFPLTVTSAQKNPTAFYLCASSDSKLSYNSPLHFGNGTRLTVT.

The genes are TRBV24-1 and TRBJ1-5; D might be TRBD1 (6 bases). Germline-derived CDR1 and CDR2 are KGHDR and SFDVKD. Trimming took off 5 bases at V and 5 bases at J, with 12 bases between the two ends. The CDR3 spans 14 residues. The CDR3 loop is CATSGAGVYQPQHF. The DNA of the CDR3 is TGTGCCACCAGTGGGGCAGGGGTATATCAGCCCCAGCATTTT.

The gene calls are TRBV9 and TRBJ1-1; 9 bases are shared with TRBD1. The V gene end was trimmed by 4 bases and the J gene end by 4 bases; junction bases not matched to a gene: 14. The CDR3 has 17 residues. CDR1 and CDR2 (germline): SGDLS, YYNGEE. CDR3 region: CASSSQGGTGSRTEAFF. In nucleotides, the CDR3 is TGTGCCAGCAGCTCCCAGGGCGGGACAGGGTCGCGCACTGAAGCTTTCTTT.

The CDR3 region has the DNA TGTGCCAGCAGCTTCGGGGCGGGGGCAGTTCAGCCCCAGCATTTT. It encodes CASSFGAGAVQPQHF. The chain links TRBV5-6 to TRBJ1-5, with D perhaps matching TRBD1 (6 bases). CDR1 and CDR2 (germline): SGHDT, YYEEEE. V lost 2 bases to trimming and J lost 6 bases, with 15 bases between them. The CDR3 is 15 amino acids.

This clone has only one observation. CDR3 DNA sequence: TGTGCCAGCAGTCCACCTACGGGGGGCGAGGTCTATCAGCCCCAGCATTTT. Translation gives CASSPPTGGEVYQPQHF. The genes are TRBV6-6 and TRBJ1-5, with D possibly matching TRBD1 (6 bases). This CDR3 has 17 amino acids. Per germline, CDR1 MNHNY and CDR2 SVGAGI (reference sequence). Between the trimmed V and J ends, which lost 5 bases and 5 bases, there was a span of 22 bases.

The chain employs TRBV9 and TRBJ1-1, with D perhaps TRBD1 (6 bases). The CDR3 loop spans 15 amino acids. Looked up from germline, CDR1 is SGDLS and CDR2 is YYNGEE. V was clipped by 4 bases and J by 0 bases, with 13 bases between them. CDR3 in amino acids: CASSPGGQLNTEAFF. CDR3 bases: TGTGCCAGCAGCCCAGGCGGACAGTTGAACACTGAAGCTTTCTTT.

The chain recombines TRBV2 with TRBJ1-2; 9 nucleotides match TRBD1. V lost 11 bases to trimming and J lost 3 bases; unmatched junction nucleotides: 4. The CDR3 spans 12 residues. Germline CDR1 is SNHLY and CDR2 is FYNNEI. The DNA of the CDR3 is TGTGCCCCCAGGGACAGGGACTATGGCTACACCTTC. Protein product: CAPRDRDYGYTF.

The chain has TRBV18 and TRBJ2-3, with 7 bases that match TRBD1. The ends lost 0 bases at V and 6 bases at J; junction bases unmatched: 0. From germline, CDR1 is KGHSH and CDR2 LQKENI. CDR3 length: 13 residues. The CDR3 sequence is CASSPPTGDTQYF. The CDR3, as DNA: TGTGCCAGCTCACCACCGACAGGGGATACGCAGTATTTT.

The chain has TRBV4-2 and TRBJ2-1; D is ambiguous. The CDR3 length is 12 residues. Between the trimmed V and J ends, which lost 5 bases and 9 bases, there was a span of 11 bases. Germline CDR1 is LGHNA and CDR2 is YNFKEQ. CDR3 sequence: CASSGETAEQFF. CDR3 sequence (DNA): TGTGCCAGCAGCGGAGAGACGGCTGAGCAGTTCTTC.